This TCR beta chain appears in the sequencing data of a study of blood T cell repertoires in COVID-19. Study-level information: Acute and convalescent COVID-19 samples came from the United States, Italy and Spain.

The CDR3 consists of 13 residues. After removal of 4 bases from V and 10 bases from J, the junction contained 6 bases not matched to a gene. CDR1 and CDR2 from the germline V gene are KGHDR and SFDVKD. This clone was detected a few times. The repertoire was sequenced with immunoSEQ multiplex PCR; TCRdb's copy has only in-frame clones and lacks some. The data show about 370,000 clones, around 89% seen once. The material sequenced was peripheral blood. This chain uses TRBV24-1 with TRBJ1-5, with 7 bases that match TRBD1. The origin of this receptor is a woman aged 30 to 39 with COVID-19, enrolled during active disease. The CDR3 protein is CATSDRGMRPQHF. Written as DNA, the CDR3 is TGTGCCACCAGTGACAGGGGGATGCGTCCCCAGCATTTT.